These 27 T cell receptor beta chains share one sample of origin, sequenced in a study of beta chain features in type 1 diabetes. General observations from the study: Type 1 diabetes patients showed a moderate but significant shortening of TCRB CDR3s in all four CD4+ subsets.

Of the isolated RNA, all was reverse transcribed, and so the sequenced material was expressed TCRB transcripts. Repertoires were generated with immunoSEQ multiplex PCR, while TCRdb's copy carries only in-frame clones and drops some. The table has 200,000 to 300,000 clones, about 20% seen once. What these receptors recognize is not known. Sequenced input: naive CD4+ T cells from blood. The receptors stem from a woman in her thirties or forties with type 1 diabetes.

This clone was observed a handful of times. CDR3 DNA sequence: TGCAGCCTCCCTCGCTATGGCTACACCTTC. Translated: CSLPRYGYTF. The V and J genes are TRBV20-1 and TRBJ1-2; D is uncertain. Germline CDR1 DFQATT, CDR2 SNEGSKA (reference sequence). The CDR3 consists of 10 residues.

The V call is TRBV7-2, the J call TRBJ2-1; 10 bases match TRBD2. Germline V gene lookup returns CDR1 SGHTA and CDR2 FQGNSA. Losses at the gene ends were 1 base for V and 7 bases for J; bases not matched to a gene: 1. The CDR3 extends over 14 amino acids. CDR3 amino acids: CASSLELAGNEQFF. CDR3 coding DNA: TGTGCCAGCAGCTTAGAACTAGCGGGGAATGAGCAGTTCTTC.

V is TRBV18 and J is TRBJ2-1; D perhaps matches TRBD2 (6 bases). Germline-derived CDR1 and CDR2 are KGHSH and LQKENI. The CDR3 loop spans 13 amino acids. Trimming removed 2 bases from V and 8 bases from J, with 10 bases in between. CDR3 sequence: CASSPGGTYEQFF. The CDR3 bases are TGTGCCAGCTCACCAGGCGGGACTTATGAGCAGTTCTTC.

CDR3 in DNA: TGTGCCAGCAGTCCCCCGACCCAGACAGTGCGAGCCAAAAACATTCAGTACTTC. Translated: CASSPPTQTVRAKNIQYF. The chain links TRBV28 to TRBJ2-4, with D perhaps TRBD1 (5 bases). V lost 5 bases and J lost 0, with 20 bases in between. This CDR3 spans 18 amino acids. The germline gives CDR1 MDHEN, CDR2 SYDVKM.

This clone appeared a few times. The chain employs TRBV5-1 and TRBJ2-1; 12 nucleotides agree with TRBD2. Germline trimming cut 2 bases from V and 7 bases from J; bases unmatched to any gene: 1. The CDR3 sequence is 14 residues long. CDR1 SGHRS and CDR2 YFSETQ come from the germline V gene. The CDR3 here is CASSLTSGGNEQFF. The DNA of the CDR3 is TGCGCCAGCAGCTTAACTAGCGGGGGGAATGAGCAGTTCTTC.

The V and J genes are TRBV27 and TRBJ2-5; TRBD1 aligns across 10 bases. Germline CDR1 MNHEY, CDR2 SMNVEV (reference sequence). The CDR3 runs to 15 residues. V gave up 6 bases and J gave up 5 bases; unmatched junction bases: 9. In DNA form, the CDR3 reads TGTGCCAGCAGGCGTACGGGGACAGGGGCCGAGACCCAGTACTTC. Protein sequence: CASRRTGTGAETQYF.

J is TRBJ2-1 and V is TRBV9; D unresolved. Trimming removed 3 bases at V and 8 bases at J, with 6 bases between. CDR1 and CDR2 (germline): SGDLS, YYNGEE. The CDR3 totals 11 residues. The CDR3 nucleotides are TGTGCCAGCAGCGCCGAGGATGAGCAGTTCTTC. Translation gives CASSAEDEQFF.

The table lists this clone with a few counts. This sequence joins TRBV5-1 and TRBJ2-1; 9 bases agree with TRBD2. This CDR3 is 16 amino acids long. Germline CDR1 reads SGHRS; CDR2 reads YFSETQ. The V segment lost 2 bases and the J segment 2 bases; nucleotides outside the gene matches: 5. The CDR3 loop reads CASSFLAGSPYNEQFF. The CDR3 nucleotides read TGCGCCAGCAGCTTCCTAGCGGGGTCTCCCTACAATGAGCAGTTCTTC.

The V call is TRBV29-1, the J call TRBJ2-7; tentative D call: TRBD1 (6 bases). V shed 6 bases and J shed 2 bases, with 11 bases lying between them. The germline V gene has CDR1 SQVTM and CDR2 ANQGSEA. CDR3 length: 12 residues. As DNA, the CDR3 is TGCAGCGTCGACACAGGGACCTACGAGCAGTACTTC. Its translation is CSVDTGTYEQYF.

The V and J genes are TRBV7-2 and TRBJ2-6, with D possibly being TRBD1 (6 bases). The germline V gene encodes CDR1 SGHTA and CDR2 FQGNSA. This CDR3 is built from 16 residues. Trimming pared 5 bases from V and 0 bases from J, leaving 11 bases between. For the CDR3, the DNA is TGTGCCAGCAGCCCAAACAGGGCCTCTGGGGCCAACGTCCTGACTTTC. This encodes CASSPNRASGANVLTF.

The sample holds a few counts of this clone. The sample holds other DNA sequences that translate to the same CDR3. This chain joins TRBV4-2 and TRBJ2-7; D is undetermined. V was shortened by 0 bases and J by 5 bases, with 5 bases between the two germline ends. CDR1 and CDR2 from the germline V gene are LGHNA and YNFKEQ. The CDR3 spans 12 residues. The CDR3 protein is CASSQDRDEQYF. CDR3 nucleotides: TGTGCCAGCAGCCAAGATCGGGACGAGCAGTACTTC.

The rearrangement uses TRBV28 and TRBJ2-2, with D possibly TRBD2 on 5 matching bases. Germline-derived CDR1 and CDR2 are MDHEN and SYDVKM. V was pared by 5 bases and J by 8 bases, with 15 bases between. This CDR3 has 14 residues. CDR3 sequence (DNA): TGTGCCAGCAGTACCAGCGGCGGAGGAGGGGAGCTGTTTTTT. Amino acid sequence: CASSTSGGGGELFF.

The chain carries TRBV27 and TRBJ2-7; a weak D match, TRBD2 (5 bases). Germline V gene lookup returns CDR1 MNHEY and CDR2 SMNVEV (reference sequence). Trimming left V 2 bases short and J 2 bases short, with 13 bases between. The CDR3 totals 15 residues. The CDR3 DNA is TGTGCCAGCAGTTTAGGAGGACTTGACACCTACGAGCAGTACTTC. Translation: CASSLGGLDTYEQYF.

The chain uses TRBV23-1 and TRBJ2-7; the D gene is possibly TRBD2 (5 bases). TRBV23-1 is treated as an ORF (open reading frame) with a function not yet certain. CDR3 length: 14 amino acids. V was clipped by 10 bases and J by 0 bases, with 16 bases between them. In nucleotides, the CDR3 is TGCGCCACCCTGGGAGAACGGAGCTCCTACGAGCAGTACTTC. Encoded protein: CATLGERSSYEQYF.

The chain combines TRBV7-2 with TRBJ2-1, with D tentatively TRBD2 (5 bases). The V end lost 8 bases, the J end lost 4 bases, and 6 bases lay between the germline ends. The length of the CDR3 is 11 residues. Germline V gene data show CDR1 as SGHTA and CDR2 as FQGNSA. Here the CDR3 DNA reads TGTGCCAGCCGGGGATACAATGAGCAGTTCTTC. It translates to CASRGYNEQFF.

The J gene is TRBJ2-7, the V gene TRBV2; weak D call: TRBD1 (5 bases). Germline lookup yields CDR1 SNHLY and CDR2 FYNNEI. V dropped 3 bases and J dropped 3 bases, with 9 bases sitting between them. The CDR3 contains 13 residues. CDR3 in amino acids: CASSEFDSYEQYF. The DNA for the CDR3 is TGTGCCAGCAGTGAGTTCGACAGCTACGAGCAGTACTTC.

In its sample, this clone was seen a few times. The chain is built from TRBV5-4 and TRBJ2-1; the match to TRBD2 covers 10 bases. J gave up 3 bases and V 0 bases, and 3 bases lay outside the gene matches. This CDR3 spans 16 amino acids. The germline V gene has CDR1 SGHNT and CDR2 YYREEE (reference sequence). In DNA, the CDR3 is TGTGCCAGCAGCTTGGGTTCTAGCGGGAGCTACAATGAGCAGTTCTTC. It yields the protein CASSLGSSGSYNEQFF.

There are a few counts of this clone. This chain uses TRBV29-1 with TRBJ1-1; maybe TRBD1 (6 bases). Germline lookup yields CDR1 SQVTM and CDR2 ANQGSEA. The CDR3 length is 14 residues. Trimming left V 5 bases short and J 0 bases short, with 13 bases between. CDR3 nucleotide sequence: TGCAGCGTTCTGGACAGAAAAATGAACACTGAAGCTTTCTTT. It yields the protein CSVLDRKMNTEAFF. The full variable domain, rest sourced from reference TRBV29-1 and TRBJ1-1, is SAVISQKPSRDICQRGTSLTIQCQVDSQVTMMFWYRQQPGQSLTLIATANQGSEATYESGFVIDKFPISRPNLTFSTLTVSNMSPEDSSIYLCSVLDRKMNTEAFFGQGTRLTVV.

This CDR3 reads CASKDRFDTDTQYF. The CDR3 nucleotides read TGTGCCAGCAAAGACAGGTTCGACACAGATACGCAGTATTTT. V is TRBV6-6 and J is TRBJ2-3; D might be TRBD1 (6 bases). Trimming took off 7 bases at V and 2 bases at J, with 13 bases between the two ends. This CDR3 has 14 amino acids. Per the germline V gene, CDR1 is MNHNY and CDR2 is SVGAGI (reference sequence).

This clone was detected only a few times. V and J are TRBV2 and TRBJ2-5; D ambiguous. V was trimmed by 6 bases and J by 0 bases, leaving 8 bases between them. Germline V gives CDR1 SNHLY, CDR2 FYNNEI. This CDR3 comprises 13 residues. The CDR3 reads CASRGVYQETQYF. The DNA of the CDR3 is TGTGCCAGCAGGGGCGTCTACCAAGAGACCCAGTACTTC. Looking up the rest from reference TRBV2 and TRBJ2-5 gives the full variable domain: EPEVTQTPSHQVTQMGQEVILRCVPISNHLYFYWYRQILGQKVEFLVSFYNNEISEKSEIFDDQFSVERPDGSNFTLKIRSTKLEDSAMYFCASRGVYQETQYFGPGTRLLVL.

The rearrangement joins TRBV5-4 to TRBJ1-6; D gene unclear. There are 15 residues in the CDR3. Germline loops: CDR1 SGHNT, CDR2 YYREEE (reference sequence). V shed 1 base and J shed 2 bases, with 7 bases lying between them. In nucleotides, the CDR3 is TGTGCCAGCAGCTTGTCCGGGGCCTATAATTCACCCCTCCACTTT. Amino acid sequence: CASSLSGAYNSPLHF.

The rearrangement joins TRBV6-7 to TRBJ2-1; maybe TRBD1 (5 bases). TRBV6-7 is recorded as an ORF, its role being uncertain. The V and J ends lost 5 bases and 2 bases respectively, with 13 bases between them. This CDR3 has 15 amino acids. CDR3 bases: TGTGCCAGCAGTCTCGACAGCCGGGCCTACAATGAGCAGTTCTTC. This codes for CASSLDSRAYNEQFF.

This clone was seen a handful of times. The V and J genes are TRBV15 and TRBJ2-1; 15 positions match TRBD2. The CDR3 is 18 amino acids. The germline V gene encodes CDR1 LNHNV and CDR2 YYDKDF (reference sequence). J lost 4 bases, V lost 0 bases, and 4 bases had no gene match. The CDR3 region is CATSREVGLAGGYNEQFF. CDR3 DNA: TGTGCCACCAGCAGAGAAGTGGGACTAGCGGGAGGATACAATGAGCAGTTCTTC.

Only a few counts were recorded for this clone. The chain employs TRBV5-4 and TRBJ1-5; 8 bases align to TRBD1. Germline-derived CDR1 and CDR2 are SGHNT and YYREEE (reference sequence). J was trimmed by 8 bases and V by 4 bases; bases with no gene match: 8. There are 14 residues in the CDR3. The CDR3 loop reads CASSPGQGGEPQHF. CDR3 sequence (DNA): TGTGCCAGCAGCCCCGGACAGGGCGGAGAGCCCCAGCATTTT.

The chain couples TRBV18 to TRBJ2-7, with TRBD2 identical over 8 bases. In germline, CDR1 is KGHSH, CDR2 LQKENI. J gave up 5 bases and V 1 base, and 4 bases lay outside the gene matches. The CDR3 covers 14 residues. The CDR3 is CASSPLPGGDEQYF. In DNA form, the CDR3 reads TGTGCCAGCTCACCACTCCCGGGGGGGGACGAGCAGTACTTC.

The rearrangement uses TRBV29-1 and TRBJ1-1; 7 nucleotides agree with TRBD1. The CDR3 is made up of 12 amino acids. Per germline, CDR1 SQVTM and CDR2 ANQGSEA. With 7 bases clipped from V and 2 bases from J, the junction kept 4 bases outside the gene matches. DNA for the CDR3: TGCAGCGCTAGACAGGGAAACACTGAAGCTTTCTTT. Translation: CSARQGNTEAFF. Complete variable domain (other parts from reference TRBV29-1 and TRBJ1-1): SAVISQKPSRDICQRGTSLTIQCQVDSQVTMMFWYRQQPGQSLTLIATANQGSEATYESGFVIDKFPISRPNLTFSTLTVSNMSPEDSSIYLCSARQGNTEAFFGQGTRLTVV.

A word on this clone: The identical CDR3 is also encoded by other nucleotide sequences in the sample. The V call is TRBV29-1, the J call TRBJ2-5; 7 nucleotides agree with TRBD2. J was trimmed by 1 base and V by 6 bases; bases with no gene match: 5. The CDR3 totals 13 residues. CDR1 and CDR2 from the germline V gene are SQVTM and ANQGSEA. CDR3 loop: CSVAAGIQETQYF. The CDR3 coding sequence is TGCAGCGTAGCAGCGGGGATCCAAGAGACCCAGTACTTC.